Shown below are 18 T cell receptor beta chains from a single sample sequenced in a study of beta chain features in type 1 diabetes (dated by TCRdb to 2016 to 2018). The library was built by means of the immunoSEQ multiplex PCR assay. The entire amount of isolated RNA was reverse transcribed using the High Capacity cDNA Reverse Transcription Kit, so the sequenced TCRB transcripts were expressed ones. Here the immuneACCESS table is served through TCRdb, limited to in-frame sequences with V and J called. Missing clones are a known gap in these copies; in checked studies unresolved V genes cover under half, and the rest lacks a known reason. For this sample there are 900,000 or so clones; around a sixth appear just once. In total, the top ten clones hold 0.02% to 0.025% of the sample. Sequences were obtained from naive CD4+ T cells from blood. The intended sense of this specimen's cell subset or site label: true naive CD4+ T cells. All receptors derive from a woman aged 18-30 years in good health.

The rearrangement joins TRBV28 to TRBJ2-1; no reliable D call. The germline CDR1 and CDR2 sequences are MDHEN and SYDVKM. CDR3 size: 15 residues. V was pared by 6 bases and J by 6 bases, with 18 bases between. CDR3 in amino acids: CASSRQIGWANEQFF. The DNA for the CDR3 is TGTGCCAGCAGCCGCCAGATTGGCTGGGCCAATGAGCAGTTCTTC.

The chain is built from TRBV19 and TRBJ2-2; D is perhaps TRBD1 (6 bases). This CDR3 contains 15 residues. Germline loops: CDR1 LNHDA, CDR2 SQIVND (reference sequence). Trimming pared 6 bases from V and 3 bases from J, leaving 14 bases between. CDR3 protein: CASRNVDSYTGELFF. In DNA, the CDR3 is TGTGCCAGTAGAAATGTGGACAGCTACACCGGGGAGCTGTTTTTT. Supplemented by reference TRBV19 and TRBJ2-2, the full variable domain reads DGGITQSPKYLFRKEGQNVTLSCEQNLNHDAMYWYRQDPGQGLRLIYYSQIVNDFQKGDIAEGYSVSREKKESFPLTVTSAQKNPTAFYLCASRNVDSYTGELFFGEGSRLTVL.

This clone was detected only a few times. The chain joins TRBV7-8 to TRBJ2-5; D is ambiguous. V was clipped by 1 base and J by 4 bases, with 7 bases between them. Looked up from germline, CDR1 is SGHVS and CDR2 is FQNEAQ. There are 13 residues in the CDR3. This chain's CDR3 is CASSLGSGETQYF. The CDR3 bases are TGTGCCAGCAGCTTAGGGTCGGGAGAGACCCAGTACTTC.

This rearrangement joins TRBV4-2 to TRBJ2-3; no definite D call. Trimming took off 0 bases at V and 3 bases at J, with 10 bases between the two ends. The CDR3 has 15 residues. In germline, CDR1 is LGHNA, CDR2 YNFKEQ. This CDR3 is CASSQEGSSTDTQYF. In nucleotides, the CDR3 is TGTGCCAGCAGCCAAGAGGGCAGTTCAACAGATACGCAGTATTTT.

This chain connects TRBV19 to TRBJ2-3; 7 bases agree with TRBD1. CDR3 length: 15 amino acids. J gave up 0 bases and V 4 bases, and 4 bases lay outside the gene matches. Germline V CDR1 and CDR2: LNHDA, SQIVND (reference sequence). CDR3 in DNA: TGTGCCAGTAGTACGACAGGGTCTAGCACAGATACGCAGTATTTT. It specifies CASSTTGSSTDTQYF.

This clone came up a few times. The genes are TRBV29-1 and TRBJ2-7; TRBD1 matches at 7 bases. The germline V gene has CDR1 SQVTM and CDR2 ANQGSEA. This CDR3 spans 14 amino acids. V shed 7 bases, J shed 7 bases, and the junction held 16 bases outside the gene matches. CDR3 coding DNA: TGCAGCGCAAGAAGGGGGCGGTTCAGTGAAGAGCAGTACTTC. Encoded protein: CSARRGRFSEEQYF.

The chain recombines TRBV5-5 with TRBJ2-1; 9 nucleotides match TRBD1. Trimming removed 4 bases from V and 3 bases from J; junction bases left unmatched: 11. Germline CDR1 is SGHKS and CDR2 is YYEKEE (reference sequence). The CDR3 loop spans 17 amino acids. The CDR3 sequence is CASSPLGGTGYYNEQFF. CDR3 nucleotide sequence: TGTGCCAGCAGCCCTCTGGGGGGGACAGGGTACTACAATGAGCAGTTCTTC.

This rearrangement joins TRBV21-1 to TRBJ1-5; the table's D call, TRBD1, was not checked against the DNA. TRBV21-1 is termed a pseudogene. The CDR3 has 14 residues. The CDR3 nucleotides are TGTGCCAGCCGAAAGGGGCACCCCAATCAGCCCCAGCATTTT. The encoded protein is CASRKGHPNQPQHF.

The rearrangement uses TRBV9 and TRBJ2-7, with 14 bases fitting TRBD2. This CDR3 region has 15 residues. The ends lost 4 bases at V and 7 bases at J; junction bases unmatched: 7. Per germline, CDR1 SGDLS and CDR2 YYNGEE. The CDR3 nucleotides are TGTGCCAGCAGCCTGGGACTAGCGGGAGTGGGGGAGCAGTACTTC. Translated, it gives CASSLGLAGVGEQYF.

A word on this clone: The same CDR3 can be traced to other DNA sequences in this sample. The V call is TRBV5-1, the J call TRBJ2-7; possibly TRBD1 for D (6 bases). V dropped 2 bases and J dropped 3 bases, with 9 bases sitting between them. The CDR3 runs to 13 residues. In germline, CDR1 is SGHRS, CDR2 YFSETQ. The CDR3 is CASSLGTYYEQYF. The CDR3 DNA follows: TGCGCCAGCAGCTTAGGGACATACTACGAGCAGTACTTC.

The chain employs TRBV5-4 and TRBJ2-5; TRBD2 matches 9 bases. This CDR3 contains 13 residues. With 9 bases clipped from V and 4 bases from J, the junction kept 7 bases outside the gene matches. The germline CDR1 and CDR2 sequences are SGHNT and YYREEE (reference sequence). CDR3 sequence (DNA): TGTGCCACCAGTATGACTAGCGGAGAGACCCAGTACTTC. Translation: CATSMTSGETQYF. Drawing the rest from reference TRBV5-4 and TRBJ2-5, the complete variable domain is ETGVTQSPTHLIKTRGQQVTLRCSSQSGHNTVSWYQQALGQGPQFIFQYYREEENGRGNFPPRFSGLQFPNYSSELNVNALELDDSALYLCATSMTSGETQYFGPGTRLLVL.

In this sample, this clone turned up once. The same CDR3 is also encoded by other DNA sequences in this sample. The chain joins TRBV7-3 to TRBJ2-1; TRBD2 is a possible D gene (5 bases). V was shortened by 2 bases and J by 5 bases, with 7 bases between the two germline ends. Germline loops: CDR1 SGHTA, CDR2 FQGTGA. The CDR3 loop spans 13 amino acids. Here the CDR3 DNA reads TGTGCCAGCAGCTTAGGGAGAGACAATGAGCAGTTCTTC. Its protein product is CASSLGRDNEQFF.

This clone was counted a few times. V and J are TRBV9 and TRBJ2-1; TRBD1 agrees at 9 bases. CDR3 size: 16 residues. After removal of 2 bases from V and 1 base from J, the junction contained 4 bases not matched to a gene. Germline loops: CDR1 SGDLS, CDR2 YYNGEE. The CDR3 loop reads CASSVLGQGSYNEQFF. The CDR3 DNA reads TGTGCCAGCAGCGTGTTGGGACAGGGTTCCTACAATGAGCAGTTCTTC.

This clone turned up a few times. This sequence joins TRBV29-1 and TRBJ2-2; D ambiguous. CDR3 length equals 13 residues. Germline V gene lookup returns CDR1 SQVTM and CDR2 ANQGSEA. Trimming shortened V by 4 bases and J by 2 bases, and 8 bases separated the two germline ends. CDR3: CSVGVLNTGELFF. The DNA of the CDR3 is TGCAGCGTTGGGGTCTTAAACACCGGGGAGCTGTTTTTT.

This rearrangement joins TRBV5-1 to TRBJ2-2, with D possibly TRBD2 on 5 matching bases. The V gene's germline CDR1 is SGHRS and CDR2 YFSETQ. Trimming removed 4 bases from V and 7 bases from J, with 14 bases in between. The CDR3 is 14 residues long. The CDR3 nucleotides are TGCGCCAGCAGCCCGGTACTAGTTTACGGGGAGCTGTTTTTT. Protein product: CASSPVLVYGELFF. Full variable domain (remainder filled in from reference TRBV5-1 and TRBJ2-2): KAGVTQTPRYLIKTRGQQVTLSCSPISGHRSVSWYQQTPGQGLQFLFEYFSETQRNKGNFPGRFSGRQFSNSRSEMNVSTLELGDSALYLCASSPVLVYGELFFGEGSRLTVL.

There are a few counts of this clone. This chain uses TRBV20-1 with TRBJ2-1, with unresolved D. With 3 bases removed from V and 10 bases from J, the gap between germline ends came to 10 bases. Germline lookup yields CDR1 DFQATT and CDR2 SNEGSKA (reference sequence). CDR3 length equals 11 residues. CDR3 in DNA: TGCAGTGCTAGGTTACCCGGAGAGCAGTTCTTC. Translating it yields CSARLPGEQFF.

This clone was counted only a few times. The CDR3 here is CASSLGGSGHKAKNIQYF. The DNA for the CDR3 is TGTGCCAGCAGCCTCGGAGGGAGCGGGCACAAAGCCAAAAACATTCAGTACTTC. V is TRBV28 and J is TRBJ2-4; possibly TRBD2 for D (6 bases). Trimming took 6 bases from V and 0 from J, leaving 21 bases between them. This CDR3 comprises 18 residues. Germline values: CDR1 MDHEN, CDR2 SYDVKM.

This clone has just a few counts. The V gene is TRBV29-1, the J gene TRBJ1-1; D remains unclear. The CDR3 runs 11 residues. CDR1 and CDR2 (germline): SQVTM, ANQGSEA. V was clipped by 7 bases and J by 2 bases, with 8 bases between them. The CDR3 DNA follows: TGCAGCGCCCGTGCTAACACTGAAGCTTTCTTT. Residues: CSARANTEAFF.